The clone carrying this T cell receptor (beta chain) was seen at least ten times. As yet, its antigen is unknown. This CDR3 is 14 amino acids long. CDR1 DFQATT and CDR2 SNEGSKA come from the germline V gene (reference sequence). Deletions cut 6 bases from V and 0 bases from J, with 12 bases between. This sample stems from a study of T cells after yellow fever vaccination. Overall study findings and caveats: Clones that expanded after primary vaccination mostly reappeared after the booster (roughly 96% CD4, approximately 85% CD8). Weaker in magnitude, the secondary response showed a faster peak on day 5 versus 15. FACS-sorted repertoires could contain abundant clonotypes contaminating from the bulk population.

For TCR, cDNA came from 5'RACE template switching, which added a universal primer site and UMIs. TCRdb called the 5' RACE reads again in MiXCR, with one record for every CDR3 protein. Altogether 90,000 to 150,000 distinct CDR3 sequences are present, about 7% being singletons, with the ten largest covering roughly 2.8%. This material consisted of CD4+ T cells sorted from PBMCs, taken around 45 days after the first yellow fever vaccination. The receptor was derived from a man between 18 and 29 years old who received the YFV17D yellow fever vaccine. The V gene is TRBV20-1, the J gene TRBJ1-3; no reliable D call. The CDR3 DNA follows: TGCAGTGCACCTGACGGTAACTCTGGAAACACCATATATTTT. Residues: CSAPDGNSGNTIYF.